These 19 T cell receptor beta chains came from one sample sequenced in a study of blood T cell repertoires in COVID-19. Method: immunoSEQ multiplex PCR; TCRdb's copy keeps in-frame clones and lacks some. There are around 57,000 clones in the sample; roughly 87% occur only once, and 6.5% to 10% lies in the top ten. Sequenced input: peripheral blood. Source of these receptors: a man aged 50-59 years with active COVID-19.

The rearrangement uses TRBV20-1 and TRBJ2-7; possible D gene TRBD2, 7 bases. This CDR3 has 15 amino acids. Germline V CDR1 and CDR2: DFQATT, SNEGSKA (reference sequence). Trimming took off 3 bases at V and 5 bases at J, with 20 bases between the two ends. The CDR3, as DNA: TGCAGTGCTAGTGGATTTGTGGGGAGGGGGAACGAGCAGTACTTC. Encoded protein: CSASGFVGRGNEQYF.

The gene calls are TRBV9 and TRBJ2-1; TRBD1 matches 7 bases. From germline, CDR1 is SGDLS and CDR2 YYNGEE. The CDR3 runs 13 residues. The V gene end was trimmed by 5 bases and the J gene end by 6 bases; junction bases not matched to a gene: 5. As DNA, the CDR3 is TGTGCCAGCAGGAAAGGGGGCTCCAATGAGCAGTTCTTC. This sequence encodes CASRKGGSNEQFF.

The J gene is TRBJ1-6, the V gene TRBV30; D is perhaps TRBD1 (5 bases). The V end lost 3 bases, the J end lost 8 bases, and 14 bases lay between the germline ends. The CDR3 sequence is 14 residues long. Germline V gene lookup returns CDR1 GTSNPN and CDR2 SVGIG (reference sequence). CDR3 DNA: TGTGCCTGGAGCCTGAGACAGCGCTATTCACCCCTCCACTTT. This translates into CAWSLRQRYSPLHF.

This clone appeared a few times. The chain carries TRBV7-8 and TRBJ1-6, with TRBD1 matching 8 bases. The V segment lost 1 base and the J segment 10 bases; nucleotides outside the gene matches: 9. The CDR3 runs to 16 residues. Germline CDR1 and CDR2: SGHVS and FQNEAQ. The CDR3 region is CASSLEQGAGPSPLHF. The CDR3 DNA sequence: TGTGCCAGCAGCTTAGAGCAGGGGGCAGGTCCCTCACCCCTCCACTTT.

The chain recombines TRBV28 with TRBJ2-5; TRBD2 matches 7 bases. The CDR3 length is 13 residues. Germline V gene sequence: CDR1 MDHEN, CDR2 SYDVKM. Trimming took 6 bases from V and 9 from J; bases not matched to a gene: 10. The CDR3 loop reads CASSRTSSGPQYF. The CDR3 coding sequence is TGTGCCAGCAGCAGGACTAGTTCGGGGCCCCAGTACTTC. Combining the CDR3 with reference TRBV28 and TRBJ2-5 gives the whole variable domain DVKVTQSSRYLVKRTGEKVFLECVQDMDHENMFWYRQDPGLGLRLIYFSYDVKMKEKGDIPEGYSVSREKKERFSLILESASTNQTSMYLCASSRTSSGPQYFGPGTRLLVL.

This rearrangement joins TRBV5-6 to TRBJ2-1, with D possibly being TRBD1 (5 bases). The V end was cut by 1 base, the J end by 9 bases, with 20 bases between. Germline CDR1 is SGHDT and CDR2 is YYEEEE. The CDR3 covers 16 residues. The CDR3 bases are TGTGCCAGCAGCTTGAAGGGTTCGTCCATTAGGGGTGAGCAGTTCTTC. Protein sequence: CASSLKGSSIRGEQFF.

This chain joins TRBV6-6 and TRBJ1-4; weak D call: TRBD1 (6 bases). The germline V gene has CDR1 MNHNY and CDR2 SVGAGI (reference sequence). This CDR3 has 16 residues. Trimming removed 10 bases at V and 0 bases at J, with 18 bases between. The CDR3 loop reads CATVRGGEATNEKLFF. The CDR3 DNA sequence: TGTGCCACCGTAAGAGGGGGAGAAGCAACTAATGAAAAACTGTTTTTT.

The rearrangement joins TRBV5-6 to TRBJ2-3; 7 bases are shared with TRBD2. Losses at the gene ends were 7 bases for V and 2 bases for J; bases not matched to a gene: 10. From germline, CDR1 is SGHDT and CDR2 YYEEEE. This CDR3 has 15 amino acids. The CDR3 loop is CASSLGGSPTDTQYF. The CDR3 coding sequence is TGTGCCAGCTCCTTGGGCGGGAGTCCCACAGATACGCAGTATTTT.

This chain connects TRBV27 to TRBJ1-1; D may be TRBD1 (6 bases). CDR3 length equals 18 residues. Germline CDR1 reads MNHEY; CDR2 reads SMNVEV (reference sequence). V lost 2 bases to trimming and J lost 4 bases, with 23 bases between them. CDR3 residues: CASSLVPPRTGRITEAFF. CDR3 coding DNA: TGTGCCAGCAGTTTAGTTCCCCCGCGTACAGGGAGAATCACTGAAGCTTTCTTT.

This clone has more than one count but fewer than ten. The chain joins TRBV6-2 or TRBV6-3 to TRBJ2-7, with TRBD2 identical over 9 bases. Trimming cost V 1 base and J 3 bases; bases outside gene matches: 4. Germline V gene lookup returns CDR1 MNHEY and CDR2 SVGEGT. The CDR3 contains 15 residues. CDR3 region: CASSYLPTSGYEQYF. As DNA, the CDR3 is TGTGCCAGCAGTTACTTACCGACTAGCGGCTACGAGCAGTACTTC.

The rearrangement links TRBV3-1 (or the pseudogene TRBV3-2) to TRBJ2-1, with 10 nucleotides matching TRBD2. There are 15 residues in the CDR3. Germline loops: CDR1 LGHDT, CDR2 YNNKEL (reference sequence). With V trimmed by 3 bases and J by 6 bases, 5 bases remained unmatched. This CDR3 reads CASSHKASGSNEQFF. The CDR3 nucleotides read TGTGCCAGCAGCCACAAGGCTAGCGGGAGCAATGAGCAGTTCTTC.

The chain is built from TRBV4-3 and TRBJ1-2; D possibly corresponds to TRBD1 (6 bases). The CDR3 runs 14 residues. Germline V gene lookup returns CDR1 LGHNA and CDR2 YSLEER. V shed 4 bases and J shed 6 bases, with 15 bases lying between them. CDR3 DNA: TGCGCCAGCAGCCCCGCCCGGGGGGCGCATGGCTACACCTTC. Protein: CASSPARGAHGYTF.

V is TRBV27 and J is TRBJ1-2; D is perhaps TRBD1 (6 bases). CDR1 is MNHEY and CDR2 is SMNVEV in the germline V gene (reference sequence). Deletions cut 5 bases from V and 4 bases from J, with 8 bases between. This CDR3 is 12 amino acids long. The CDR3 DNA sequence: TGTGCCAGCAGTATACAGGGCTATGGCTACACCTTC. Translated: CASSIQGYGYTF.

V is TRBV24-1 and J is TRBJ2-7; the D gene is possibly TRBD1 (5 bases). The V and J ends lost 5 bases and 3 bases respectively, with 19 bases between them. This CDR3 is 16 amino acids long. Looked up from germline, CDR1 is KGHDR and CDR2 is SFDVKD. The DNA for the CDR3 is TGTGCCACCAGTGCCCGGACCCGCAGGGTTGTCTACGAGCAGTACTTC. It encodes CATSARTRRVVYEQYF.

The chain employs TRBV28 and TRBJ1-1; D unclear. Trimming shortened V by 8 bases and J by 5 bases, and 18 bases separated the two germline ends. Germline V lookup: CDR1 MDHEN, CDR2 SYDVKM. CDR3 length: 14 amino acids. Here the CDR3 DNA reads TGTGCCAGCGGGCGGGGAGTGCGGGGTACTGAAGCTTTCTTT. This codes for CASGRGVRGTEAFF.

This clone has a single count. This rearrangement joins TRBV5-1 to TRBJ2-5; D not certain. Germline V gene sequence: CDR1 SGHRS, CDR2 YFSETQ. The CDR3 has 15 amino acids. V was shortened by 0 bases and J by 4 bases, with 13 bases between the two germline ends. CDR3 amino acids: CASSLAAEFGETQYF. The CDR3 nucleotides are TGCGCCAGCAGCTTGGCCGCCGAGTTTGGAGAGACCCAGTACTTC.

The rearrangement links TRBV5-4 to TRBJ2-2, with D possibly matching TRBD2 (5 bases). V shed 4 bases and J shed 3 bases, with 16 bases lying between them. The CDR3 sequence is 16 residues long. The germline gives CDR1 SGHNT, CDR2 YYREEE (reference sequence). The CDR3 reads CASSARSRGYTGELFF. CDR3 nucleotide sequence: TGTGCCAGCAGCGCCCGATCCCGGGGATACACCGGGGAGCTGTTTTTT.

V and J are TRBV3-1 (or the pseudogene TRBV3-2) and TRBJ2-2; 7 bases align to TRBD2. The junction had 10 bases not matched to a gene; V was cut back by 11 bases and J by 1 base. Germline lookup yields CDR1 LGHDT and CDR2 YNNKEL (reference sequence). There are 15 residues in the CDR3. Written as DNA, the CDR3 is TGTGCCTCGGAGCGGGGCACTAAGAACACCGGGGAGCTGTTTTTT. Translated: CASERGTKNTGELFF.

This CDR3 reads CASTPLTGGSGYTF. The CDR3 DNA reads TGTGCCAGCACGCCCCTTACAGGGGGCTCTGGCTACACCTTC. The V and J genes are TRBV2 and TRBJ1-2; 9 nucleotides align to TRBD1. Germline loops: CDR1 SNHLY, CDR2 FYNNEI. V lost 7 bases, J lost 7 bases, and 10 bases stayed unmatched. This CDR3 is 14 amino acids long.